The 21 T cell receptor beta chains presented below share a single source sample, sequenced in a study of cytomegalovirus exposure and HLA in healthy donors. Primers for the PCR totalled 60 Vbeta and 13 Jbeta. Produced via immunoSEQ multiplex PCR; TCRdb's table is partial and in-frame only. The sample has roughly 200,000 clones, 9.5% seen once. The sequenced material came from PBMCs. These receptors originate from a woman aged 25-40 years in good health and CMV-seropositive.

The J gene is TRBJ2-5, the V gene TRBV5-1; tentative D call: TRBD2 (5 bases). CDR3 length equals 14 residues. Trimming shortened V by 5 bases and J by 2 bases, and 13 bases separated the two germline ends. Germline lookup yields CDR1 SGHRS and CDR2 YFSETQ. As DNA, the CDR3 is TGCGCCAGCAGTTACTGGACTCGGCAAGAGACCCAGTACTTC. Amino acid sequence: CASSYWTRQETQYF. Based on the CDR3 plus reference TRBV5-1 and TRBJ2-5, the full variable domain is KAGVTQTPRYLIKTRGQQVTLSCSPISGHRSVSWYQQTPGQGLQFLFEYFSETQRNKGNFPGRFSGRQFSNSRSEMNVSTLELGDSALYLCASSYWTRQETQYFGPGTRLLVL.

The genes are TRBV13 and TRBJ2-1, with D possibly matching TRBD2 (6 bases). Germline CDR1 reads PRHDT; CDR2 reads FYEKMQ (reference sequence). The CDR3 length is 15 residues. The V and J ends lost 5 bases and 12 bases respectively, with 23 bases between them. The CDR3 sequence is CASSRYRDSTGAQFF. In nucleotides, the CDR3 is TGTGCCAGCAGCCGGTACCGGGACTCAACAGGAGCGCAGTTCTTC. The variable domain in full, with the rest retrieved from reference TRBV13 and TRBJ2-1, is AAGVIQSPRHLIKEKRETATLKCYPIPRHDTVYWYQQGPGQDPQFLISFYEKMQSDKGSIPDRFSAQQFSDYHSELNMSSLELGDSALYFCASSRYRDSTGAQFFGPGTRLTVL.

V and J are TRBV5-6 and TRBJ2-1, with TRBD1 matching 8 bases. Trimming at V came to 4 bases and at J to 10 bases, leaving 4 bases not matched to a gene. This CDR3 comprises 12 residues. CDR1 and CDR2 from the germline V gene are SGHDT and YYEEEE. CDR3 residues: CASSQTGDEQFF. CDR3 in DNA: TGTGCCAGCAGCCAGACAGGGGACGAGCAGTTCTTC. Using reference TRBV5-6 and TRBJ2-1 for the parts outside the CDR3, the full variable domain is DAGVTQSPTHLIKTRGQQVTLRCSPKSGHDTVSWYQQALGQGPQFIFQYYEEEERQRGNFPDRFSGHQFPNYSSELNVNALLLGDSALYLCASSQTGDEQFFGPGTRLTVL.

V usage is TRBV2 and J usage is TRBJ1-3; no clear D. V lost 4 bases and J 4 bases, leaving 2 bases between the germline ends. Germline-derived CDR1 and CDR2 are SNHLY and FYNNEI. This CDR3 has 11 residues. For the CDR3, the DNA is TGTGCCAGCAGTGTAGGAAACACCATATATTTT. Residues: CASSVGNTIYF.

The chain links TRBV2 to TRBJ2-6, with a tentative D call TRBD1 (6 bases). The V gene's germline CDR1 is SNHLY and CDR2 FYNNEI. The CDR3 contains 11 residues. The V gene lost 7 bases and the J gene lost 12 bases, with 10 bases spanning the gap. CDR3 protein: CASTGTSVLTF. For the CDR3, the DNA is TGTGCCAGCACCGGGACAAGCGTCCTGACTTTC. The full variable domain, with the rest looked up from reference TRBV2 and TRBJ2-6, is EPEVTQTPSHQVTQMGQEVILRCVPISNHLYFYWYRQILGQKVEFLVSFYNNEISEKSEIFDDQFSVERPDGSNFTLKIRSTKLEDSAMYFCASTGTSVLTFGAGSRLTVL.

The chain recombines TRBV29-1 with TRBJ2-4, with 10 bases identical to TRBD1. In germline, CDR1 is SQVTM, CDR2 ANQGSEA. The length of the CDR3 is 15 residues. V trimming: 6 bases; J trimming: 0 bases; junction bases outside the gene matches: 5. The CDR3 sequence: CSVAWTGGAKNIQYF. For the CDR3, the DNA is TGCAGCGTCGCCTGGACAGGGGGAGCCAAAAACATTCAGTACTTC.

The chain carries TRBV9 and TRBJ2-3, with 10 bases that match TRBD2. This CDR3 comprises 17 residues. The ends lost 0 bases at V and 4 bases at J; junction bases unmatched: 8. Germline V gives CDR1 SGDLS, CDR2 YYNGEE. CDR3 sequence: CASSVGSSGSIADTQYF. DNA for the CDR3: TGTGCCAGCAGCGTAGGGTCTAGCGGGAGCATCGCAGATACGCAGTATTTT.

There are a few counts of this clone. The CDR3 DNA is TGTGCCAGCTTAGGAGGCCGGCTTCCTCTAGAAAAGGAGACTGAAGCTTTCTTT. It specifies CASLGGRLPLEKETEAFF. The chain combines TRBV7-9 with TRBJ1-1; no clear D gene. Germline V lookup: CDR1 SEHNR, CDR2 FQNEAQ (reference sequence). This CDR3 is 18 amino acids long. V lost 8 bases to trimming and J lost 5 bases, with 30 bases between them.

The rearrangement links TRBV2 to TRBJ1-1; D call uncertain. The CDR3 is made up of 13 amino acids. Per germline, CDR1 SNHLY and CDR2 FYNNEI. Trimming took 7 bases from V and 1 from J, leaving 10 bases between them. CDR3 sequence reads: CASKREANTEAFF. The CDR3 region has the DNA TGTGCCAGCAAACGGGAAGCGAACACTGAAGCTTTCTTT.

This clone has more than one count but fewer than ten. The V gene is TRBV9, the J gene TRBJ1-1; tentatively, D is TRBD1 (6 bases). V lost 3 bases, J lost 4 bases, and 13 bases lay in between. This CDR3 is 14 amino acids long. Germline V gives CDR1 SGDLS, CDR2 YYNGEE. For the CDR3, the DNA is TGTGCCAGCAGCGCATCAGGGGCGAGCACTGAAGCTTTCTTT. This encodes CASSASGASTEAFF. The complete variable domain, with remaining parts taken from reference TRBV9 and TRBJ1-1, reads DSGVTQTPKHLITATGQRVTLRCSPRSGDLSVYWYQQSLDQGLQFLIQYYNGEERAKGNILERFSAQQFPDLHSELNLSSLELGDSALYFCASSASGASTEAFFGQGTRLTVV.

This clone has more than one count but fewer than ten. Other DNA sequences of this sample code for an identical CDR3. This rearrangement joins TRBV2 to TRBJ1-2, with 9 positions matching TRBD1. The V gene's germline CDR1 is SNHLY and CDR2 FYNNEI. With V trimmed by 10 bases and J by 8 bases, 8 bases remained unmatched. The CDR3 contains 12 residues. The CDR3 sequence: CAKTRQGDGYTF. The CDR3 coding sequence is TGTGCCAAGACCAGACAGGGGGACGGCTACACCTTC.

In its sample, this clone was seen a few times. The chain carries TRBV2 and TRBJ1-2; 8 positions match TRBD1. With V trimmed by 6 bases and J by 3 bases, 6 bases remained unmatched. The CDR3 runs to 14 residues. Germline V gene sequence: CDR1 SNHLY, CDR2 FYNNEI. The chain's CDR3 is CASRRQGTDYGYTF. DNA for the CDR3: TGTGCCAGCAGACGACAGGGGACGGACTATGGCTACACCTTC. Together with reference TRBV2 and TRBJ1-2, the CDR3 gives the full variable domain: EPEVTQTPSHQVTQMGQEVILRCVPISNHLYFYWYRQILGQKVEFLVSFYNNEISEKSEIFDDQFSVERPDGSNFTLKIRSTKLEDSAMYFCASRRQGTDYGYTFGSGTRLTVV.

This clone was recorded a few times. The chain recombines TRBV4-1 with TRBJ1-5, with no clear D. Trimming pared 1 base from V and 2 bases from J, leaving 9 bases between. This CDR3 contains 15 residues. Germline V gene data show CDR1 as MGHRA and CDR2 as YSYEKL. This CDR3 reads CASSQGSGRNQPQHF. CDR3 nucleotides: TGCGCCAGCAGCCAAGGCTCAGGTCGCAATCAGCCCCAGCATTTT.

On this clone: The germline gene is not matched at one end of the junction; a read error may be the cause. Here the CDR3 reads CASGLGGDLQENQYF. CDR3 coding DNA: TGTGCCAGCGGCCTCGGCGGGGACCTGCAAGAGAACCAGTACTTC. This chain links TRBV7-9 with TRBJ2-5, with D maybe TRBD2 (6 bases). The germline CDR1 and CDR2 sequences are SEHNR and FQNEAQ (reference sequence). This CDR3 is 15 amino acids long.

The chain carries TRBV29-1 and TRBJ2-7; D might be TRBD1 (6 bases). V was clipped by 4 bases and J by 3 bases, with 7 bases between them. The germline V gene encodes CDR1 SQVTM and CDR2 ANQGSEA. The CDR3 is 11 amino acids. CDR3 DNA sequence: TGCAGCGTTGGGGACATCTACGAGCAGTACTTC. Residues: CSVGDIYEQYF.

This clone has a handful of counts. V is TRBV5-1 and J is TRBJ2-3, with 8 bases fitting TRBD2. The CDR3 runs 13 residues. Germline V gene sequence: CDR1 SGHRS, CDR2 YFSETQ. The V gene end was trimmed by 3 bases and the J gene end by 5 bases; junction bases not matched to a gene: 2. The CDR3 sequence: CASSSRGGDTQYF. CDR3 DNA: TGCGCCAGCAGCTCCCGGGGGGGAGATACGCAGTATTTT.

The chain uses TRBV10-3 and TRBJ2-7; TRBD1 matches 10 bases. J lost 5 bases, V lost 7 bases, and 8 bases had no gene match. Germline V gene data show CDR1 as ENHRY and CDR2 as SYGVKD. The CDR3 is 14 residues long. The CDR3 DNA follows: TGTGCCATCAAACTCGGGACAGGGGTTCACGAGCAGTACTTC. Translating gives CAIKLGTGVHEQYF.

This clone was observed a handful of times. The V gene is TRBV6-6, the J gene TRBJ2-1; 7 nucleotides align to TRBD1. The CDR3 loop spans 14 amino acids. After removal of 7 bases from V and 8 bases from J, the junction contained 11 bases not matched to a gene. Germline CDR1 is MNHNY and CDR2 is SVGAGI (reference sequence). The CDR3: CASTLDRVRDEQFF. For the CDR3, the DNA is TGTGCCAGCACCCTCGACAGGGTTAGGGATGAGCAGTTCTTC.

The chain recombines TRBV21-1 with TRBJ1-1; the table's D call, TRBD1, has no DNA check behind it. TRBV21-1 is flagged as a pseudogene. This CDR3 is built from 17 residues. CDR3 sequence: CASSTLSSDRENTEAFF. CDR3 nucleotide sequence: TGTGCCAGCAGCACGTTATCCTCGGACAGGGAGAACACTGAAGCTTTCTTT.

The genes are TRBV7-3 and TRBJ2-4; D may be TRBD1 (6 bases). The CDR3 loop spans 16 amino acids. V lost 4 bases and J lost 1, with 14 bases in between. Germline assignment: CDR1 SGHTA and CDR2 FQGTGA. The CDR3 loop is CASSSQGGYAKNIQYF. The CDR3 DNA reads TGTGCCAGCAGCTCACAGGGCGGATACGCCAAAAACATTCAGTACTTC.

This clone was counted a few times. The rearrangement links TRBV27 to TRBJ1-2, with TRBD1 identical over 7 bases. The CDR3 consists of 14 residues. CDR1 MNHEY and CDR2 SMNVEV come from the germline V gene (reference sequence). With V trimmed by 0 bases and J by 5 bases, 3 bases remained unmatched. As DNA, the CDR3 is TGTGCCAGCAGTTTATCTCGCAGGGGGTATGGCTACACCTTC. Its translation: CASSLSRRGYGYTF.